Listed here are 28 T cell receptor beta chains from one sample, sequenced in a study of early T cells in non-severe SARS-CoV-2 infection. TCRdb analysed the 5' RACE reads with MiXCR anew, one entry per CDR3 protein. The sample has about 64,000 distinct CDR3 sequences, 8% to 9% seen once. Here the sequenced sample was whole blood, taken at baseline. Receptor source: an adult who was a healthcare worker with PCR-confirmed SARS-CoV-2 infection or an uninfected control (not recorded which).

There are a few counts of this clonotype. The rearrangement links TRBV6-6 to TRBJ2-5; no definite D call. Germline CDR1 and CDR2: MNHNY and SVGAGI (reference sequence). CDR3 length: 16 residues. Trimming took 6 bases from V and 3 from J, leaving 20 bases between them. As DNA, the CDR3 is TGTGCCAGCAGACCGCGCCTGCTTAGGGATGAAGAGACCCAGTACTTC. As protein: CASRPRLLRDEETQYF.

The V gene is TRBV19, the J gene TRBJ2-7, with 9 bases that match TRBD1. This CDR3 has 15 residues. Germline loops: CDR1 LNHDA, CDR2 SQIVND (reference sequence). J lost 6 bases, V lost 4 bases, and 10 bases had no gene match. The CDR3 nucleotides are TGTGCCAGTAGTACCCAATGGACAGGGGAATCCGAGCAGTACTTC. Protein: CASSTQWTGESEQYF.

The chain combines TRBV5-4 with TRBJ2-5; the match to TRBD2 covers 13 bases. This CDR3 region has 17 residues. CDR1 is SGHNT and CDR2 is YYREEE in the germline V gene (reference sequence). The V gene end was trimmed by 4 bases and the J gene end by 5 bases; junction bases not matched to a gene: 11. CDR3 amino acids: CASSPSPGLAGSETQYF. The CDR3 nucleotides are TGTGCCAGCAGCCCCTCCCCGGGACTAGCGGGATCGGAGACCCAGTACTTC.

The sample holds many counts of this clonotype. This chain uses TRBV29-1 with TRBJ2-1; 8 nucleotides match TRBD2. J gave up 4 bases and V 5 bases, and 10 bases lay outside the gene matches. Germline V lookup: CDR1 SQVTM, CDR2 ANQGSEA. The CDR3 contains 15 residues. In nucleotides, the CDR3 is TGCAGCGTTCGACGCACTAGCGGAGCTTACAATGAGCAGTTCTTC. It translates to CSVRRTSGAYNEQFF.

Many counts were recorded for this clonotype. The CDR3 here is CASSLDPPATTYNSPLHF. As DNA, the CDR3 is TGTGCCAGCAGCTTAGATCCCCCCGCCACCACCTATAATTCACCCCTCCACTTT. The chain combines TRBV11-2 with TRBJ1-6, with no clear D. The CDR3 has 18 residues. CDR1 is SGHAT, CDR2 FQNNGV, per germline. V was pared by 0 bases and J by 2 bases, with 14 bases between. Full variable domain (rest looked up from reference TRBV11-2 and TRBJ1-6): EAGVAQSPRYKIIEKRQSVAFWCNPISGHATLYWYQQILGQGPKLLIQFQNNGVVDDSQLPKDRFSAERLKGVDSTLKIQPAKLEDSAVYLCASSLDPPATTYNSPLHFGNGTRLTVT.

This clonotype was observed at least ten times. The J gene is TRBJ2-5, the V gene TRBV13, with D tentatively TRBD1 (6 bases). Germline values: CDR1 PRHDT, CDR2 FYEKMQ (reference sequence). This CDR3 spans 14 amino acids. Deletions cut 2 bases from V and 9 bases from J, with 16 bases between. The CDR3 nucleotides are TGTGCCAGCAGCTTAAAAATGAGCGAGGGGGCCCAGTACTTC. It specifies CASSLKMSEGAQYF.

This clonotype was recorded many times. The genes are TRBV18 and TRBJ2-3; D may be TRBD2 (5 bases). Per the germline V gene, CDR1 is KGHSH and CDR2 is LQKENI. This CDR3 has 15 amino acids. The V and J ends lost 0 bases and 3 bases respectively, with 10 bases between them. Written as DNA, the CDR3 is TGTGCCAGCTCACCACCAGGGCGGACTACAGATACGCAGTATTTT. Its translation: CASSPPGRTTDTQYF.

The genes are TRBV29-1 and TRBJ1-1, with a possible D match to TRBD1 (6 bases). Trimming stripped 8 bases from V and 1 base from J, with 14 bases between. Germline lookup yields CDR1 SQVTM and CDR2 ANQGSEA. The CDR3 extends over 13 amino acids. The CDR3 coding sequence is TGCAGCTCCAGCGAGACAGGGAACACTGAAGCTTTCTTT. It translates to CSSSETGNTEAFF.

This clonotype occurred a few times. The gene calls are TRBV20-1 and TRBJ2-1; 7 bases line up with TRBD1. Germline-derived CDR1 and CDR2 are DFQATT and SNEGSKA (reference sequence). This CDR3 has 12 amino acids. The ends lost 6 bases at V and 8 bases at J; junction bases unmatched: 7. CDR3 sequence (DNA): TGCAGTGCACCCGACAGGGTCGATGAGCAGTTCTTC. Amino acid sequence: CSAPDRVDEQFF.

The rearrangement links TRBV7-9 to TRBJ2-7, with TRBD1 matching 9 bases. There are 14 residues in the CDR3. Germline CDR1 reads SEHNR; CDR2 reads FQNEAQ (reference sequence). Trimming took 5 bases from V and 4 from J; bases not matched to a gene: 6. The CDR3 sequence is CASSPSDRGYEQYF. CDR3 in DNA: TGTGCCAGCAGCCCATCCGACAGGGGGTACGAGCAGTACTTC.

In its sample, this clonotype was seen many times. The rearrangement uses TRBV2 and TRBJ1-1; D ambiguous. Trimming stripped 5 bases from V and 10 bases from J, with 23 bases between. The germline V gene has CDR1 SNHLY and CDR2 FYNNEI. The CDR3 extends over 15 amino acids. Here the CDR3 DNA reads TGTGCCAGCAGTCGTCTCTCCGGGCCTGTTATGCGAGCTTTCTTT. Translated, it gives CASSRLSGPVMRAFF.

This chain uses TRBV19 with TRBJ2-7; D may be TRBD1 (5 bases). Germline V CDR1 and CDR2: LNHDA, SQIVND (reference sequence). Deletions cut 0 bases from V and 5 bases from J, with 14 bases between. CDR3 length equals 15 residues. The DNA of the CDR3 is TGTGCCAGTAGTATAGATGGCCAGGGTCGGAACGAGCAGTACTTC. Translated: CASSIDGQGRNEQYF.

The chain recombines TRBV5-1 with TRBJ1-2; the D is unclear. CDR1 and CDR2 (germline): SGHRS, YFSETQ. V was shortened by 0 bases and J by 0 bases, with 6 bases between the two germline ends. The CDR3 loop spans 14 amino acids. Here the CDR3 reads CASSLDTANYGYTF. CDR3 nucleotides: TGCGCCAGCAGCTTGGATACAGCTAACTATGGCTACACCTTC.

V usage is TRBV6-4 and J usage is TRBJ2-7, with D hard to call. The CDR3 is 8 amino acids. Between the trimmed V and J ends, which lost 8 bases and 6 bases, there was a span of 2 bases. Germline V gives CDR1 MRHNA, CDR2 SNTAGT. For the CDR3, the DNA is TGTGCCAGCCTCGAGCAGTACTTC. Translated, it gives CASLEQYF.

V is TRBV19 and J is TRBJ1-5; 8 bases line up with TRBD1. The V gene end was trimmed by 1 base and the J gene end by 1 base; junction bases not matched to a gene: 3. The CDR3 spans 16 residues. Germline CDR1 LNHDA, CDR2 SQIVND (reference sequence). CDR3 protein: CASSIVDRGSNQPQHF. In DNA, the CDR3 is TGTGCCAGTAGTATAGTAGACAGGGGAAGCAATCAGCCCCAGCATTTT.

This clonotype was seen a few times. The chain combines TRBV5-6 with TRBJ1-2; D not resolved. Germline-derived CDR1 and CDR2 are SGHDT and YYEEEE. CDR3 length: 14 residues. Trimming cost V 2 bases and J 1 base, with 9 bases left between them. The CDR3 DNA is TGTGCCAGCAGCTTCCTACACAATAACTATGGCTACACCTTC. It codes for CASSFLHNNYGYTF.

This clonotype was detected ten times or more. This chain uses TRBV19 with TRBJ2-5, with 7 positions matching TRBD2. V trimming: 9 bases; J trimming: 3 bases; junction bases outside the gene matches: 10. Germline V gene sequence: CDR1 LNHDA, CDR2 SQIVND (reference sequence). This CDR3 has 14 residues. The CDR3 region is CARPGGLAEETQYF. The CDR3 DNA reads TGTGCCAGACCCGGCGGGCTAGCGGAAGAGACCCAGTACTTC.

Comment on this clonotype: This may arise from a read error, as a much more abundant clone is one base away. The chain couples TRBV29-1 to TRBJ2-6; no firm D call. This CDR3 is 13 amino acids long. Germline values: CDR1 SQVTM, CDR2 ANQGSEA. Trimming cost V 4 bases and J 0 bases, with 4 bases left between them. The chain's CDR3 is CSVVVSGANVLTF. DNA of the CDR3: TGCAGCGTTGTGGTCTCTGGGGCCAACGTCCTGACTTTC.

This sequence joins TRBV7-2 and TRBJ2-7; the D is unclear. CDR3 length: 11 amino acids. Germline loops: CDR1 SGHTA, CDR2 FQGNSA. Between the trimmed V and J ends, which lost 6 bases and 7 bases, there was a span of 10 bases. This CDR3 is CASSILEEQYF. CDR3 in DNA: TGTGCCAGCAGTATACTCGAAGAGCAGTACTTC.

This clonotype was recorded many times. CDR3 region: CASSPGTGPTEAFF. The CDR3 bases are TGTGCCAGCTCACCAGGGACAGGGCCCACTGAAGCTTTCTTT. This chain uses TRBV18 with TRBJ1-1; 9 positions match TRBD1. Germline assignment: CDR1 KGHSH and CDR2 LQKENI. Losses at the gene ends were 2 bases for V and 4 bases for J; bases not matched to a gene: 2. The CDR3 loop spans 14 amino acids.

This clonotype was picked up many times. The chain joins TRBV20-1 to TRBJ1-2, with D possibly matching TRBD1 (6 bases). With 5 bases removed from V and 4 bases from J, the gap between germline ends came to 11 bases. The CDR3 has 12 amino acids. Germline lookup yields CDR1 DFQATT and CDR2 SNEGSKA (reference sequence). The CDR3 reads CSAWTASYGYTF. Written as DNA, the CDR3 is TGCAGTGCTTGGACAGCCTCCTATGGCTACACCTTC.

This clonotype has only a few counts. This CDR3 is CSARSDETQYF. The CDR3 DNA is TGCAGTGCTAGATCAGACGAGACCCAGTACTTC. J is TRBJ2-5 and V is TRBV20-1; D ambiguous. The V end was cut by 2 bases, the J end by 5 bases, with 6 bases between. Germline CDR1 DFQATT, CDR2 SNEGSKA (reference sequence). CDR3 length: 11 residues.

V gene TRBV15 combines with J gene TRBJ2-2; D gene unclear. V was clipped by 5 bases and J by 6 bases, with 13 bases between them. The CDR3 contains 14 residues. The germline V gene encodes CDR1 LNHNV and CDR2 YYDKDF (reference sequence). CDR3 nucleotides: TGTGCCACCAGCCCTCCGTCAGGCGCCGGGGAGCTGTTTTTT. Protein: CATSPPSGAGELFF.

This clonotype showed up just a few times. The chain links TRBV10-3 to TRBJ2-2, with 8 nucleotides matching TRBD1. Germline V gene lookup returns CDR1 ENHRY and CDR2 SYGVKD. This CDR3 spans 17 amino acids. J gave up 2 bases and V 4 bases, and 9 bases lay outside the gene matches. The CDR3 DNA reads as TGTGCCATCAGTGCGGACCTGGACAGGGCAAACACCGGGGAGCTGTTTTTT. Amino acid sequence: CAISADLDRANTGELFF.

This clonotype has a count of ten or more. V usage is TRBV20-1 and J usage is TRBJ1-2; 7 bases align to TRBD1. CDR3 length: 15 residues. Losses at the gene ends were 0 bases for V and 5 bases for J; bases not matched to a gene: 9. Germline lookup yields CDR1 DFQATT and CDR2 SNEGSKA (reference sequence). The chain's CDR3 is CSARDFRDSAYGYTF. DNA of the CDR3: TGCAGTGCTAGAGACTTTCGGGACAGCGCTTATGGCTACACCTTC.

The V call is TRBV2, the J call TRBJ2-2; 8 bases agree with TRBD1. J lost 2 bases, V lost 3 bases, and 2 bases had no gene match. CDR1 and CDR2 from the germline V gene are SNHLY and FYNNEI. The CDR3 contains 15 residues. The CDR3 nucleotides are TGTGCCAGCAGTGAGACAGGGGTTAACACCGGGGAGCTGTTTTTT. Its translation: CASSETGVNTGELFF.

This clonotype has only a few counts. The chain recombines TRBV12-3 or TRBV12-4 with TRBJ1-1; D gene uncertain. CDR3 length equals 11 residues. Trimming shortened V by 6 bases and J by 1 base, and 3 bases separated the two germline ends. The DNA for the CDR3 is TGTGCCAGCAGCCAGAACACTGAAGCTTTCTTT. Translating it yields CASSQNTEAFF.

This chain links TRBV12-3 or TRBV12-4 with TRBJ1-2, with D possibly being TRBD1 (6 bases). V lost 6 bases to trimming and J lost 2 bases, with 10 bases between them. This CDR3 comprises 13 residues. CDR3 nucleotide sequence: TGTGCCAGCAGATTGGACAGAAACTATGGCTACACCTTC. It yields the protein CASRLDRNYGYTF.